The rows below give T cell receptor beta chains drawn from one sample of a study of identical twins. TCRdb redid the calling of the 5' RACE reads with MiXCR, one entry per CDR3 protein. The sample lists fewer than 250,000 distinct CDR3 sequences, less than 8% occurring once. In addition, the sample was reused for a study of yellow fever vaccine responses in identical twins.

Sequencing was performed on memory (CD45RO+) T cells sorted from blood. The receptors shown here come from a young woman in good health. CDR3s leave out the opening cysteine and the closing phenylalanine or tryptophan. D genes are given only for firm matches.

- TRBV15 ATSRLPRGGLNTGELF
TRBD1 TRBV20-1 STALTGYNGGYT
TRBD1 TRBV4-3 ASSEGQGGSYEQY
TRBD2 TRBV3-1 ASSPQRPSLAATTDTQY
TRBD1 TRBV5-8 ASSLAIPGQGAETQY
TRBD1 TRBV5-8 ASSYRGDRTKSPLH
- TRBV20-1 SARDWQGTYEQY
TRBD2 TRBV12-3/TRBV12-4 ASSLGAGGLNEQF
- TRBV7-8 ASSRTGQEKLF
TRBD2 TRBV20-1 SASLAGGNNEQF
- TRBV11-2 ASSPTAETQY
- TRBV20-1 SARSASVVTIQY
TRBD1 TRBV5-6 ASSLTGGVTYNEQF
- TRBV2 ASSGGSRNEQF
TRBD1 TRBV10-3 AEGADNQPQH
TRBD2 TRBV11-2 ASSPGTSGRALTGELF
- TRBV7-9 ASSLARATHTDTQY
- TRBV6-1 ASVRFATGELF
TRBD1 TRBV2 ASRLNRGSQETQY
TRBD1 TRBV20-1 SARETGFADTQY
- TRBV12-3/TRBV12-4 ASTTAGRDQPQH
- TRBV9 ASSVETGAQF
- TRBV6-6 ASHGRTYEQY
- TRBV20-1 SARRGMFEKLF
TRBD2 TRBV11-2 ASSSGSVGTSVNNEQF
TRBD1 TRBV10-3 AISESDPGGGYEQY
- TRBV7-2 ASSKINEQF
TRBD2 TRBV4-3 ASRDSGRADTGELF
- TRBV20-1 SARTARVNQY
- TRBV12-3/TRBV12-4 ASSVPGTLDSPLH
TRBD2 TRBV6-1 ASSRLAGKQETQY